These 15 T cell receptor beta chains came from one sample sequenced in a study of T-cell memory formation after mild COVID-19. TCRdb ran MiXCR on the 5' RACE reads and lists one entry per CDR3 protein. The sample lists around 400,000 distinct CDR3 sequences; about 24% were seen once. Specimen: PBMCs or a T cell subset sorted from them (not recorded which). The receptors stem from an adult woman who had mild COVID-19 (a few samples of this study predate the infection). Cell type and time point are not known.

V is TRBV15 and J is TRBJ1-2, with unresolved D. CDR3 length equals 14 residues. The V gene lost 4 bases and the J gene lost 5 bases, with 14 bases spanning the gap. Germline loops: CDR1 LNHNV, CDR2 YYDKDF (reference sequence). CDR3 bases: TGTGCCACCAGCAAAATAAGGGTTGGGTATGGCTACACCTTC. The encoded protein is CATSKIRVGYGYTF.

This clonotype was observed a few times. The V call is TRBV4-1, the J call TRBJ1-1, with a weak D call TRBD1 (5 bases). Trimming left V 3 bases short and J 5 bases short, with 13 bases between. Germline values: CDR1 MGHRA, CDR2 YSYEKL. The CDR3 covers 14 residues. The CDR3 DNA follows: TGCGCCAGCAGCCACCTCGGGGGGGGTACTGAAGCTTTCTTT. Its translation is CASSHLGGGTEAFF.

V is TRBV20-1 and J is TRBJ1-5, with D unresolved. V was clipped by 5 bases and J by 0 bases, with 8 bases between them. This CDR3 is built from 13 residues. Germline CDR1 reads DFQATT; CDR2 reads SNEGSKA (reference sequence). CDR3 DNA: TGCAGTGCTCGCTACAGTAGCAATCAGCCCCAGCATTTT. Translation gives CSARYSSNQPQHF.

The V and J genes are TRBV7-6 and TRBJ1-1, with TRBD1 matching over 8 bases. Looked up from germline, CDR1 is SGHVS and CDR2 is FNYEAQ. V gave up 4 bases and J gave up 4 bases; unmatched junction bases: 14. This CDR3 contains 17 residues. CDR3 residues: CASSSPNPSQGGTEAFF. DNA of the CDR3: TGTGCCAGCAGCTCACCCAACCCATCACAGGGGGGCACTGAAGCTTTCTTT. Drawing the rest from reference TRBV7-6 and TRBJ1-1, the complete variable domain is GAGVSQSPRYKVTKRGQDVALRCDPISGHVSLYWYRQALGQGPEFLTYFNYEAQQDKSGLPNDRFSAERPEGSISTLTIQRTEQRDSAMYRCASSSPNPSQGGTEAFFGQGTRLTVV.

This clonotype has more than one count but fewer than ten. The chain couples TRBV5-1 to TRBJ2-1, with 7 bases that match TRBD2. This CDR3 contains 14 residues. Germline values: CDR1 SGHRS, CDR2 YFSETQ. Germline trimming cut 2 bases from V and 5 bases from J; bases unmatched to any gene: 4. CDR3 sequence: CASSFGTINNEQFF. The CDR3 DNA sequence: TGCGCCAGCAGCTTCGGGACTATAAACAATGAGCAGTTCTTC.

This clonotype has more than one count but fewer than ten. The V gene is TRBV10-3, the J gene TRBJ2-5; 8 positions agree with TRBD2. V lost 6 bases and J lost 3; bases outside the gene matches: 6. The CDR3 totals 14 residues. Germline CDR1 ENHRY, CDR2 SYGVKD. Here the CDR3 reads CAIRKREFEETQYF. The DNA of the CDR3 is TGTGCCATCAGAAAGCGGGAGTTCGAAGAGACCCAGTACTTC.

This clonotype was counted a few times. The chain's CDR3 is CASSLADRDYGYTF. CDR3 in DNA: TGTGCCAGCAGCTTAGCGGACAGAGACTATGGCTACACCTTC. This chain connects TRBV7-2 to TRBJ1-2; possible D gene TRBD1, 6 bases. This CDR3 is 14 amino acids long. Germline loops: CDR1 SGHTA, CDR2 FQGNSA. V was trimmed by 0 bases and J by 3 bases, leaving 8 bases between them.

The rearrangement uses TRBV30 and TRBJ2-3; TRBD2 aligns across 8 bases. Germline CDR1 is GTSNPN and CDR2 is SVGIG (reference sequence). The CDR3 spans 14 residues. The trim removed 5 bases at V and 8 bases at J, leaving 12 bases unmatched. The CDR3: CAWAPGLDVATQYF. The CDR3 region has the DNA TGTGCCTGGGCTCCGGGACTAGATGTTGCTACGCAGTATTTT.

This clonotype was counted only a few times. The chain has TRBV7-8 and TRBJ2-5; D gene unclear. The germline gives CDR1 SGHVS, CDR2 FQNEAQ. There are 11 residues in the CDR3. The V and J ends lost 5 bases and 11 bases respectively, with 12 bases between them. CDR3 in amino acids: CASSTQKVQYF. In DNA, the CDR3 is TGTGCCAGCAGCACCCAAAAAGTACAGTACTTC.

This clonotype was recorded a few times. This chain connects TRBV6-4 to TRBJ2-7; 16 bases are shared with TRBD2. The CDR3 spans 18 residues. Unmatched junction bases numbered 9, after V lost 2 bases and J lost 5 bases. The germline V gene has CDR1 MRHNA and CDR2 SNTAGT. As DNA, the CDR3 is TGTGCCAGCAGTGACCCAGGGACTAGCGGGAGGGCCGGGGACGAGCAGTACTTC. It specifies CASSDPGTSGRAGDEQYF.

This clonotype was seen more than once but under ten times. The chain links TRBV24-1 to TRBJ2-2; tentatively, D is TRBD1 or TRBD2 (7 bases each). The CDR3 length is 16 residues. Germline V gives CDR1 KGHDR, CDR2 SFDVKD. V lost 3 bases and J lost 4, with 14 bases in between. In DNA form, the CDR3 reads TGTGCCACCAGTGATCCGGGGGGACAGACCACCGGGGAGCTGTTTTTT. It translates to CATSDPGGQTTGELFF.

This clonotype was observed a handful of times. The chain employs TRBV20-1 and TRBJ1-2; 9 nucleotides line up with TRBD1. There are 12 residues in the CDR3. In germline, CDR1 is DFQATT, CDR2 SNEGSKA (reference sequence). V was pared by 6 bases and J by 7 bases, with 6 bases of the junction left unmatched. The chain's CDR3 is CSAWTGVAGYTF. DNA for the CDR3: TGCAGTGCCTGGACAGGGGTTGCTGGCTACACCTTC.

In its sample, this clonotype was seen a few times. The rearrangement uses TRBV5-1 and TRBJ2-2, with D perhaps TRBD1 (5 bases). Trimming removed 3 bases at V and 5 bases at J, with 11 bases between. Germline CDR1 reads SGHRS; CDR2 reads YFSETQ. The CDR3 totals 14 residues. CDR3 in DNA: TGCGCCAGCAGCTCCTTCGGACAAACCGGGGAGCTGTTTTTT. It encodes CASSSFGQTGELFF.

This clonotype was counted a few times. The J gene is TRBJ1-3, the V gene TRBV10-3, with unresolved D. CDR1 and CDR2 (germline): ENHRY, SYGVKD. Trimming stripped 6 bases from V and 0 bases from J, with 12 bases between. The CDR3 has 15 amino acids. CDR3 nucleotide sequence: TGTGCCATCAGCGGAGGTGGTGGCTCTGGAAACACCATATATTTT. The encoded protein is CAISGGGGSGNTIYF.

In this sample, this clonotype turned up a few times. The chain has TRBV10-3 and TRBJ2-7; unclear D gene. This CDR3 has 11 residues. The germline CDR1 and CDR2 sequences are ENHRY and SYGVKD. Trimming left V 10 bases short and J 2 bases short, with 9 bases between. The chain's CDR3 is CATVETYEQYF. Written as DNA, the CDR3 is TGTGCCACTGTTGAGACCTACGAGCAGTACTTC.